Listed below are T cell receptor beta chains from one sample, sequenced in a study of T-cell memory formation after mild COVID-19. TCRdb re-called the 5' RACE reads with MiXCR, one entry per CDR3 protein. The sample includes approximately 150,000 distinct CDR3 sequences, about 6% of them seen just once. The sequenced sample was PBMCs or a T cell subset sorted from them (not recorded which). These receptors all stem from an adult woman who had mild COVID-19 (a few samples of this study predate the infection). Cell type and time point are not known. CDR3s include the opening cysteine and the closing phenylalanine or tryptophan. Size is stated for part of the rows, as once, few or many counts, or as a class when the clone is expanded.

j_call	v_call	clone_size	cdr3_aa
TRBJ2-6	TRBV6-2/TRBV6-3	-	CASSYSIGVGANVLTF
TRBJ1-5	TRBV4-2	-	CASSQDYGNGNQPQHF
TRBJ2-3	TRBV4-1	many	CASSQRILSTDTQYF
TRBJ2-7	TRBV29-1	many	CSVEGQGKGYEQYF
TRBJ2-3	TRBV3-1	-	CASSQDSYSTDTQYF
TRBJ2-2	TRBV6-5	many	CASSSRRAGGELFF
TRBJ2-7	TRBV2	-	CASSVSSGGAEQYF
TRBJ2-3	TRBV12-3/TRBV12-4	-	CASTIGDTDTQYF
TRBJ2-5	TRBV2	-	CASLTEETQYF
TRBJ2-3	TRBV15	many	CATSRDQITDTQYF
TRBJ1-5	TRBV6-6	few	CASSKWGNDQPQHF
TRBJ2-5	TRBV7-2	many	CASSLTQDRGQETQYF
TRBJ2-7	TRBV6-5	few	CASRRQGAKEQYF
TRBJ2-1	TRBV12-3/TRBV12-4	many	CASRVAGGYNEQFF
TRBJ2-1	TRBV29-1	many	CSVDWGLAGYNEQFF
TRBJ2-1	TRBV4-3	few	CASSQDLGLAGGSSYNEQFF